This T cell receptor (beta chain) was documented in a study of Ad26.COV2.S vaccination and SARS-CoV-2 variants (dated by TCRdb to about 2021). The study in broad terms: Donors in the vaccine arm were drawn from COV1001, a phase I-IIa trial of Ad26.COV2.S in healthy adults that was multicentre, randomized, double-blind and placebo-controlled. A total of around 32 samples were included in the TCR-sequenced set, comprising around 20 Ad26.COV2.S vaccine recipients, 5 placebo recipients and 8 SARS-CoV-2 convalescent individuals. The specificity and breadth of SARS-CoV-2-reactive T cell receptors after Ad26.COV2.S vaccination were assessed by TCRbeta repertoire sequencing. Participants in the trial were split at random into five groups of five each, receiving low-dose or high-dose Ad26.COV2.S once or twice, or else placebo on both occasions. Ad26.COV2.S was administered intramuscularly at 5 x 10^10 or 1 x 10^11 viral particles, either as a single shot or as two shots given 56 days apart. Throughout the experiments and outcome assessment, investigators stayed blinded to trial group allocation. Overall study results and their limits: After vaccination, spike-specific CD8+ and CD4+ T cell responses were reported to show substantial breadth. Higher spike-specific TCR breadth was observed in Ad26.COV2.S recipients than in placebo recipients (P = 0.0014). Vaccine and placebo recipients had comparable non-spike TCR breadth, which fits with the vaccine containing only spike. According to the authors, total T cell responses may have been underestimated by the TCR breadth and depth analyses. The study was not powered for comparison of responses between vaccine doses or regimens.

The treatment or condition label, read with the paper, signifies: approximately 18 received Ad26.COV2.S at low or high dose, single or two shots; about five received placebo; per-sample allocation not given. Repertoires of vaccine and placebo recipients were sequenced from samples collected on day 63 after the first injection. In Cohort 1b, fewer than 30 adults aged 18-55 years were enrolled at a single site in Boston, USA, between 29 July and 7 August 2020. As a vaccine, Ad26.COV2.S was a replication-incompetent adenovirus type 26 vector that expressed a prefusion-stabilized SARS-CoV-2 spike protein derived from the original Wuhan strain. Concerning this clone: It has no known antigen specificity. No per-base quality is available; no much larger clone lies one base away.

Trimming costs V 6 bases and J 4 bases, and their ends lie 12 bases apart. Reading the germline V gene gives CDR1 SGHNT and CDR2 YENEEA. The CDR3 runs 14 residues from the cysteine to the phenylalanine. Of the read, only the CDR3 DNA is kept; its 42 bases are in frame from base 1. TCRbeta CDR3 regions were sequenced with the immunoSEQ Assay. After extraction, genomic DNA underwent amplification by bias-controlled multiplex PCR, followed by high-throughput sequencing. The paper's data handling went like this. To quantify the absolute abundance of every unique TCRbeta CDR3 region, sequences were collapsed and filtered. T cell fraction was estimated by normalizing TCRbeta template counts to usable DNA, with usable DNA measured through amplification of reference genes found in all nucleated cells. Repertoire TCRs were annotated as SARS-CoV-2-specific when V gene, CDR3 amino acid sequence and J gene were exactly matched to a known reactive TCR set. The reference SARS-CoV-2 TCR set was derived from MIRA and filtered for enrichment in COVID-19-positive ImmuneCODE repertoires, a step that removed public or cross-reactive TCRs. Based on the MIRA antigens, annotated TCRs were further analysed at the level of specific ORF or position within ORF. Breadth was defined as annotated unique rearrangements over total unique productive rearrangements; depth was the summed frequency of those rearrangements. Two-sided Wilcoxon rank-sum tests were used to compare TCR breadth between groups. TCRdb mirrors the immuneACCESS table, restricted to in-frame sequences. Some clones are absent from its copies; in checked studies, under half trace to an unresolved V gene, and the reason for the others is unknown. D and trimming come from the DNA, and the V and J calls and clone size come from that table. Present in this sample are 430,000 or so clones, 90% of which were seen just once. The ten largest clonotypes hold more than 10% of the sample.

This chain is built from TRBV11-3 and TRBJ2-2, with no D gene named confidently. The receptor was isolated from a person between 18 and 65 years old who received the Ad26.COV2.S COVID-19 vaccine or a placebo. This sample comprised peripheral blood, obtained in a trial of Ad26.COV2.S vaccine versus placebo. The bases read TGTGCCAGCAGGACCCCGGGCAGCACCGGGGAGCTGTTTTTT. Its coded protein is CASRTPGSTGELFF.